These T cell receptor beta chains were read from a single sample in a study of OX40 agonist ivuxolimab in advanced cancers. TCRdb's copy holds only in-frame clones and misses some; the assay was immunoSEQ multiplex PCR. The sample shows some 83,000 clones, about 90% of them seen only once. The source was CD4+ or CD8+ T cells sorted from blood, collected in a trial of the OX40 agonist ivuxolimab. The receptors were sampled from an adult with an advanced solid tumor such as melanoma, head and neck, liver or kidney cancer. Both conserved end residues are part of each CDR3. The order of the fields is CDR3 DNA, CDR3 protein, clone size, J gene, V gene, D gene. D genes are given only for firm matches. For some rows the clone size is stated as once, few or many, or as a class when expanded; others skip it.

CDR3nt: TGTGCCAGCAGTTACGGGGGCTACACCGGGGAGCTGTTTTTT
CDR3aa: CASSYGGYTGELFF
abundance: -
j_gene: TRBJ2-2
v_gene: TRBV6-5
d_gene: -

CDR3nt: TGTGCCAGCTCACTCGGGGGGTTTGGGCCCAACTATGGCTACACCTTC
CDR3aa: CASSLGGFGPNYGYTF
abundance: -
j_gene: TRBJ1-2
v_gene: TRBV18
d_gene: -

CDR3nt: TGTGCCAGCAGGCGAGGGGAAAGCAATCAGCCCCAGCATTTT
CDR3aa: CASRRGESNQPQHF
abundance: -
j_gene: TRBJ1-5
v_gene: TRBV28
d_gene: -

CDR3nt: TGCGCCAGCAGCTTGAGGCAGAGCTATGGCTACACCTTC
CDR3aa: CASSLRQSYGYTF
abundance: -
j_gene: TRBJ1-2
v_gene: TRBV5-1
d_gene: -

CDR3nt: TGTGCCAGCAGTGAAAGGGGGGACTATGGCTACACCTTC
CDR3aa: CASSERGDYGYTF
abundance: medium-sized
j_gene: TRBJ1-2
v_gene: TRBV25-1
d_gene: -

CDR3nt: TGTGCCAGCAGTTTACTCCGGGCCCCTAATTCACCCCTCCACTTT
CDR3aa: CASSLLRAPNSPLHF
abundance: -
j_gene: TRBJ1-6
v_gene: TRBV28
d_gene: -

CDR3nt: TGTGCCAGCAGTTTATGGTCAAGAGAGAAGCAGTATTTT
CDR3aa: CASSLWSREKQYF
abundance: -
j_gene: TRBJ2-3
v_gene: TRBV27
d_gene: -

CDR3nt: TGTGCCAGCACCCAAACAGATACGCAGTATTTT
CDR3aa: CASTQTDTQYF
abundance: -
j_gene: TRBJ2-3
v_gene: TRBV11-3
d_gene: -

CDR3nt: TGTGCCAGCAGCGTAGCTGGGTCTGGAAACACCATATATTTT
CDR3aa: CASSVAGSGNTIYF
abundance: -
j_gene: TRBJ1-3
v_gene: TRBV9
d_gene: -

CDR3nt: TGTGCCTGGAGTGTATCAGGGACCACTGAAGCTTTCTTT
CDR3aa: CAWSVSGTTEAFF
abundance: -
j_gene: TRBJ1-1
v_gene: TRBV30
d_gene: -

CDR3nt: TGTGCCAGCAGTTACTCCCCACAGGCTGATGGCAACACCATATATTTT
CDR3aa: CASSYSPQADGNTIYF
abundance: once
j_gene: TRBJ1-3
v_gene: TRBV6-7
d_gene: -

CDR3nt: TGTGCCAGCAGCCAACCGGGGACAGGGATCGACGAGCAGTACTTC
CDR3aa: CASSQPGTGIDEQYF
abundance: -
j_gene: TRBJ2-7
v_gene: TRBV11-2
d_gene: TRBD1

CDR3nt: TGCGCCAGCAGCTTGTCAGGGAGTGTCGGGATGAACACTGAAGCTTTCTTT
CDR3aa: CASSLSGSVGMNTEAFF
abundance: -
j_gene: TRBJ1-1
v_gene: TRBV5-1
d_gene: -

CDR3nt: TGTGCCACCAGCGTCGGAGGTGGCGAGCAGTTCTTC
CDR3aa: CATSVGGGEQFF
abundance: -
j_gene: TRBJ2-1
v_gene: TRBV15
d_gene: -

CDR3nt: TGTGCCGGTGACGGCGTCGGGGCGAACACCGGGGAGCTGTTTTTT
CDR3aa: CAGDGVGANTGELFF
abundance: -
j_gene: TRBJ2-2
v_gene: TRBV30
d_gene: -

CDR3nt: TGTGCCAGCAGGGGGACCACAGATACGCAGTATTTT
CDR3aa: CASRGTTDTQYF
abundance: -
j_gene: TRBJ2-3
v_gene: TRBV27
d_gene: -

CDR3nt: TGCAGCGTTGAAGTCGGGTTCAATCAGCCCCAGCATTTT
CDR3aa: CSVEVGFNQPQHF
abundance: -
j_gene: TRBJ1-5
v_gene: TRBV29-1
d_gene: -

CDR3nt: TGTGCCAGCAGTTTCTTAGAGACCCAGTACTTC
CDR3aa: CASSFLETQYF
abundance: -
j_gene: TRBJ2-5
v_gene: TRBV6-5
d_gene: -

CDR3nt: TGTGCCAGCAGACACTTTACAGGGGGAGACACTGAAGCTTTCTTT
CDR3aa: CASRHFTGGDTEAFF
abundance: -
j_gene: TRBJ1-1
v_gene: TRBV6-6
d_gene: TRBD1

CDR3nt: TGCGCCAGCAGCCAGATTAGTGGCTATGGCTACACCTTC
CDR3aa: CASSQISGYGYTF
abundance: -
j_gene: TRBJ1-2
v_gene: TRBV4-3
d_gene: -

CDR3nt: TGTGCCAGCAGTTATCGACAGGAGAGGGGCACTGAAGCTTTCTTT
CDR3aa: CASSYRQERGTEAFF
abundance: -
j_gene: TRBJ1-1
v_gene: TRBV6-7
d_gene: -

CDR3nt: TGCGCCAGCAGCTTGTCAGATACGCAGTATTTT
CDR3aa: CASSLSDTQYF
abundance: once
j_gene: TRBJ2-3
v_gene: TRBV5-1
d_gene: -

CDR3nt: TGTGCCAGCAGGGGGACCGGGACTAGATTATACGAGCAGTACTTC
CDR3aa: CASRGTGTRLYEQYF
abundance: once
j_gene: TRBJ2-7
v_gene: TRBV28
d_gene: TRBD2

CDR3nt: TGTGCCAGCAGCTTAGTCTCAGGGGGCGGCTACACCTTC
CDR3aa: CASSLVSGGGYTF
abundance: -
j_gene: TRBJ1-2
v_gene: TRBV11-2
d_gene: TRBD1

CDR3nt: TGCAGCGTCCAAAAGCCGGGGCTGGGTAGGGGCTACACCTTC
CDR3aa: CSVQKPGLGRGYTF
abundance: -
j_gene: TRBJ1-2
v_gene: TRBV29-1
d_gene: -

CDR3nt: TGTGCCAGTAGTATAGTACCGGGGGTGAACACTGAAGCTTTCTTT
CDR3aa: CASSIVPGVNTEAFF
abundance: -
j_gene: TRBJ1-1
v_gene: TRBV19
d_gene: -

CDR3nt: TGTGCCAGCAGCTTAGTGATGGGGGGCACTGAAGCTTTCTTT
CDR3aa: CASSLVMGGTEAFF
abundance: -
j_gene: TRBJ1-1
v_gene: TRBV11-1
d_gene: -

CDR3nt: TGTGCCAGCAGCTTAGCGGAAGTAGCGGGAGGAAGGCAGTATTTT
CDR3aa: CASSLAEVAGGRQYF
abundance: -
j_gene: TRBJ2-3
v_gene: TRBV7-6
d_gene: TRBD2

CDR3nt: TGTGCCAGCAGCTTGACTAGCGGGAGGGTGAATGAGCAGTTCTTC
CDR3aa: CASSLTSGRVNEQFF
abundance: -
j_gene: TRBJ2-1
v_gene: TRBV5-6
d_gene: TRBD2

CDR3nt: TGTGCCAGCAGCTATTCGGAAAATCAGCCCCAGCATTTT
CDR3aa: CASSYSENQPQHF
abundance: -
j_gene: TRBJ1-5
v_gene: TRBV5-6
d_gene: -

CDR3nt: TGTGCCAGCAGCCCCCCCTCAGAGGGAGGGTGGAATGAAGCTTTCTTT
CDR3aa: CASSPPSEGGWNEAFF
abundance: -
j_gene: TRBJ1-1
v_gene: TRBV28
d_gene: -

CDR3nt: TGTGCCAGCAGCCCGGGACGGACTAACTATGGCTACACCTTC
CDR3aa: CASSPGRTNYGYTF
abundance: few
j_gene: TRBJ1-2
v_gene: TRBV28
d_gene: -

CDR3nt: TGTGCCAGCAGCAGACAGGGAGGAAAACTGTTTTTT
CDR3aa: CASSRQGGKLFF
abundance: -
j_gene: TRBJ1-4
v_gene: TRBV27
d_gene: TRBD1

CDR3nt: TGTGCCAGCAACCTCCCGGGCTGGGACAATGAGCAGTTCTTC
CDR3aa: CASNLPGWDNEQFF
abundance: -
j_gene: TRBJ2-1
v_gene: TRBV28
d_gene: -

CDR3nt: TGTGCCAGCAGTTTATTCGGCGGAGGGGGGAATGAAAAACTGTTTTTT
CDR3aa: CASSLFGGGGNEKLFF
abundance: -
j_gene: TRBJ1-4
v_gene: TRBV27
d_gene: -

CDR3nt: TGTGCCATCAGTAACACAGATACGCAGTATTTT
CDR3aa: CAISNTDTQYF
abundance: -
j_gene: TRBJ2-3
v_gene: TRBV10-3
d_gene: -

CDR3nt: TGCAGCGTTGTAGGCGGGAGGTCCTACAATGAGCAGTTCTTC
CDR3aa: CSVVGGRSYNEQFF
abundance: -
j_gene: TRBJ2-1
v_gene: TRBV29-1
d_gene: TRBD2

CDR3nt: TGCGCCAGCAGCCAACCTAGGGGGGGGCTGGTCACTGAAGCTTTCTTT
CDR3aa: CASSQPRGGLVTEAFF
abundance: -
j_gene: TRBJ1-1
v_gene: TRBV4-1
d_gene: -

CDR3nt: TGTGCCAGCAGCAAAGTCGAATGCCGGGGTCGGCCCGATCAGGCCTTCTTT
CDR3aa: CASSKVECRGRPDQAFF
abundance: -
j_gene: TRBJ1-1
v_gene: TRBV21-1
d_gene: -

CDR3nt: TGTGCCTGGAGACAGAGGGGGACCACTGAAGCTTTCTTT
CDR3aa: CAWRQRGTTEAFF
abundance: -
j_gene: TRBJ1-1
v_gene: TRBV30
d_gene: -

CDR3nt: TGTGCCAGCAGTTATGGGACGGGGGCGATTGCCTACGAGCAGTACTTC
CDR3aa: CASSYGTGAIAYEQYF
abundance: -
j_gene: TRBJ2-7
v_gene: TRBV6-5
d_gene: -

CDR3nt: TGTGCCAGCAGTTTACCCGGACAGGGATGGGGTAACACTGAAGCTTTCTTT
CDR3aa: CASSLPGQGWGNTEAFF
abundance: once
j_gene: TRBJ1-1
v_gene: TRBV28
d_gene: TRBD1

CDR3nt: TGTGCCAGCAGTTACTCCGGGGAGACCCAGTACTTC
CDR3aa: CASSYSGETQYF
abundance: -
j_gene: TRBJ2-5
v_gene: TRBV6-5
d_gene: -

CDR3nt: TGTGCCAGCAGTGAACCGAAGACAGGGAACACCGGGGAGCTGTTTTTT
CDR3aa: CASSEPKTGNTGELFF
abundance: -
j_gene: TRBJ2-2
v_gene: TRBV6-1
d_gene: -

CDR3nt: TGTGCCAGCAGCGCCGGACGTCCCTACAATGAGCAGTTCTTC
CDR3aa: CASSAGRPYNEQFF
abundance: -
j_gene: TRBJ2-1
v_gene: TRBV9
d_gene: -

CDR3nt: TGTGCCAGCAGTAGCCCTTATGGCTACACCTTC
CDR3aa: CASSSPYGYTF
abundance: few
j_gene: TRBJ1-2
v_gene: TRBV6-5
d_gene: -

CDR3nt: TGTGCCAGCAGCTTACTCCAGCCCGGACTAGCGTATAATGTGGACACCGGGGAGCTGTTTTTT
CDR3aa: CASSLLQPGLAYNVDTGELFF
abundance: -
j_gene: TRBJ2-2
v_gene: TRBV7-3
d_gene: TRBD2